A selection of T cell receptor beta chains follows, all from one sample in a study of T cell responses to AZD1222 COVID-19 vaccine. Profiling relied on immunoSEQ multiplex PCR, and the TCRdb table lists in-frame clones only, not all of them. The sample lists about 130,000 clones; 87% were seen once. Sequenced material: peripheral blood, taken on day 0 of AZD1222 vaccination. The source is an adult in good health. Both conserved end residues are part of each CDR3. D genes are given only for firm matches. A row's size may be missing; if present it is once, few, many or a size class.

size | D | J | V | CDR3 | DNA
NA | TRBD1 | TRBJ1-5 | TRBV6-5 | CASILGQNSNQPQHF | TGTGCCAGTATCTTGGGACAGAATAGCAATCAGCCCCAGCATTTT
NA | NA | TRBJ1-2 | TRBV29-1 | CSLAEQGSNYGYTF | TGCAGCCTAGCAGAGCAGGGGAGTAACTATGGCTACACCTTC
NA | NA | TRBJ2-7 | TRBV6-2/TRBV6-3 | CASSHTSGHWGDEQYF | TGTGCCAGCAGTCATACGTCCGGACACTGGGGGGACGAGCAGTACTTC
NA | TRBD2 | TRBJ2-7 | TRBV28 | CASNVGGGAYEQYF | TGTGCCAGCAATGTCGGCGGGGGAGCATACGAGCAGTACTTC
NA | TRBD2 | TRBJ2-5 | TRBV13 | CASFRTSGGRETQYF | TGTGCCAGCTTTCGGACTAGCGGTGGGAGGGAGACCCAGTACTTC
NA | NA | TRBJ1-3 | TRBV28 | CASSFPQAQRNTIYF | TGTGCCAGCAGTTTTCCCCAGGCACAAAGAAACACCATATATTTT
NA | NA | TRBJ2-7 | TRBV9 | CASSVEDRSYEQYF | TGTGCCAGCAGCGTAGAGGACAGATCCTACGAGCAGTACTTC
NA | NA | TRBJ1-1 | TRBV18 | CASSPSPSEAFF | TGTGCCAGCTCACCTAGCCCATCTGAAGCTTTCTTT
NA | NA | TRBJ1-3 | TRBV10-3 | CASTPSRGFDGNTIYF | TGTGCCTCCACACCCTCGAGGGGGTTCGACGGAAACACCATATATTTT
NA | TRBD1 | TRBJ2-3 | TRBV28 | CASTPTGGTDTQYF | TGTGCCAGCACCCCTACAGGGGGAACAGATACGCAGTATTTT
NA | NA | TRBJ2-1 | TRBV27 | CASSLRRLNEQFF | TGTGCCAGCAGTTTAAGACGCCTCAATGAGCAGTTCTTC
once | TRBD1 | TRBJ2-7 | TRBV5-1 | CVSSPGQGAGEQYF | TGCGTCAGCAGCCCTGGACAGGGGGCAGGAGAGCAGTACTTC
NA | NA | TRBJ2-3 | TRBV6-2/TRBV6-3 | CASSYGRGRVTDTQYF | TGTGCCAGCAGTTACGGCCGGGGGAGAGTCACAGATACGCAGTATTTT
few | NA | TRBJ1-5 | TRBV19 | CASSMGQRAGPPRNQPQHF | TGTGCCAGTAGTATGGGCCAACGGGCAGGACCCCCTCGCAATCAGCCCCAGCATTTT
NA | TRBD2 | TRBJ2-2 | TRBV5-1 | CASSLSSGGTGELFF | TGCGCCAGCAGCTTGTCTAGCGGGGGTACCGGGGAGCTGTTTTTT
NA | TRBD2 | TRBJ2-1 | TRBV5-6 | CASSLDTSGAEQFF | TGTGCCAGCAGCTTGGATACCAGCGGGGCTGAGCAGTTCTTC
once | NA | TRBJ2-5 | TRBV5-4 | CASSLGVQDQETQYF | TGTGCCAGCAGCTTGGGAGTACAAGACCAAGAGACCCAGTACTTC
few | NA | TRBJ1-1 | TRBV2 | CASKRNPGTGTEAFF | TGTGCCAGCAAAAGGAACCCCGGGACTGGCACTGAAGCTTTCTTT